The 10 T cell receptor beta chains below come from one sample, sequenced in a study of blood T cell repertoires in COVID-19. Profiling relied on immunoSEQ multiplex PCR, and the TCRdb table lists in-frame clones only, not all of them. The profile covers about 300,000 clones, with about nine tenths appearing a single time and about 4% taken by the ten largest. The sequenced material came from PBMCs or T cells enriched from blood (not recorded which). These receptors all stem from a man aged 25-45 years who had recovered from COVID-19.

This chain connects TRBV7-8 to TRBJ1-3; D may be TRBD1 (6 bases). Germline V CDR1 and CDR2: SGHVS, FQNEAQ. This CDR3 spans 16 amino acids. With 1 base removed from V and 0 bases from J, the gap between germline ends came to 10 bases. The CDR3 protein is CASSLDRVYSGNTIYF. CDR3 coding DNA: TGTGCCAGCAGCTTAGACAGGGTCTACTCTGGAAACACCATATATTTT. The variable domain in full, completed from reference TRBV7-8 and TRBJ1-3, reads GAGVSQSPRYKVAKRGQDVALRCDPISGHVSLFWYQQALGQGPEFLTYFQNEAQLDKSGLPSDRFFAERPEGSVSTLKIQRTQQEDSAVYLCASSLDRVYSGNTIYFGEGSWLTVV.

This chain connects TRBV5-1 to TRBJ1-2; possible D gene TRBD1, 5 bases. The CDR3 covers 13 residues. The V end was cut by 6 bases, the J end by 4 bases, with 13 bases between. Germline CDR1 reads SGHRS; CDR2 reads YFSETQ. The chain's CDR3 is CASKGDQGYGYTF. As DNA, the CDR3 is TGCGCCAGCAAAGGGGATCAAGGCTATGGCTACACCTTC.

This clone has more than one count but fewer than ten. The J gene is TRBJ1-2, the V gene TRBV5-6; D is perhaps TRBD1 (6 bases). The CDR3 has 13 amino acids. Trimming removed 3 bases from V and 4 bases from J, with 10 bases in between. Germline values: CDR1 SGHDT, CDR2 YYEEEE. The CDR3: CASSSKQGYGYTF. DNA for the CDR3: TGTGCCAGCAGCTCTAAACAGGGCTATGGCTACACCTTC.

The gene calls are TRBV7-9 and TRBJ1-6, with D possibly matching TRBD1 (6 bases). Per germline, CDR1 SEHNR and CDR2 FQNEAQ (reference sequence). This CDR3 contains 15 residues. Trimming took 7 bases from V and 4 from J, leaving 14 bases between them. The CDR3 spells CASTLGGAYNSPLHF. Written as DNA, the CDR3 is TGTGCCAGCACCCTGGGGGGGGCATATAATTCACCCCTCCACTTT. The whole variable domain, filled in from reference TRBV7-9 and TRBJ1-6, reads DTGVSQNPRHKITKRGQNVTFRCDPISEHNRLYWYRQTLGQGPEFLTYFQNEAQLEKSRLLSDRFSAERPKGSFSTLEIQRTEQGDSAMYLCASTLGGAYNSPLHFGNGTRLTVT.

The chain joins TRBV9 to TRBJ1-2, with no clear D. The length of the CDR3 is 14 residues. Germline V gene sequence: CDR1 SGDLS, CDR2 YYNGEE. V shed 0 bases and J shed 6 bases, with 12 bases lying between them. The CDR3 DNA sequence: TGTGCCAGCAGCGTAGCTCGGGTTAGGAATGGCTACACCTTC. Its translation is CASSVARVRNGYTF.

This chain uses TRBV28 with TRBJ2-7; 8 bases agree with TRBD1. The V and J ends lost 2 bases and 1 base, in that order; junction bases with no gene match: 4. The germline CDR1 and CDR2 sequences are MDHEN and SYDVKM. The CDR3 runs 15 residues. CDR3 sequence: CASSLPRGRSYEQYF. The CDR3, as DNA: TGTGCCAGCAGTTTACCCAGGGGGCGGTCCTACGAGCAGTACTTC.

The J gene is TRBJ1-1, the V gene TRBV27, with D possibly matching TRBD1 (6 bases). This CDR3 is 19 amino acids long. With 5 bases removed from V and 1 base from J, the gap between germline ends came to 26 bases. Germline values: CDR1 MNHEY, CDR2 SMNVEV (reference sequence). The DNA for the CDR3 is TGTGCCAGCAGTCGCGCCCCTGTGGGACAAGGACAAAAGAACACTGAAGCTTTCTTT. It yields the protein CASSRAPVGQGQKNTEAFF.

This clone was seen a single time. The chain couples TRBV7-9 to TRBJ2-1; 8 bases match TRBD1. The CDR3 sequence is 14 residues long. Per the germline V gene, CDR1 is SEHNR and CDR2 is FQNEAQ (reference sequence). Unmatched junction bases numbered 12, after V lost 11 bases and J lost 6 bases. CDR3 nucleotide sequence: TGTGCCGGAGACGTCAGGGGGCTTGGCAATGAGCAGTTCTTC. It encodes CAGDVRGLGNEQFF.

This chain uses TRBV7-2 with TRBJ2-3; TRBD2 matches 10 bases. With V trimmed by 2 bases and J by 3 bases, 5 bases remained unmatched. Germline V gene lookup returns CDR1 SGHTA and CDR2 FQGNSA. The CDR3 contains 16 residues. The CDR3 loop is CASSLQSGGATDTQYF. The CDR3 nucleotides read TGTGCCAGCAGCTTACAGAGCGGGGGGGCAACAGATACGCAGTATTTT.

The rearrangement uses TRBV27 and TRBJ1-5, with 8 bases identical to TRBD1. V lost 5 bases and J lost 0; bases outside the gene matches: 6. The CDR3 length is 16 residues. Germline-derived CDR1 and CDR2 are MNHEY and SMNVEV (reference sequence). CDR3: CASSGGQGYSNQPQHF. The DNA of the CDR3 is TGTGCCAGCAGTGGAGGACAGGGCTATAGCAATCAGCCCCAGCATTTT.